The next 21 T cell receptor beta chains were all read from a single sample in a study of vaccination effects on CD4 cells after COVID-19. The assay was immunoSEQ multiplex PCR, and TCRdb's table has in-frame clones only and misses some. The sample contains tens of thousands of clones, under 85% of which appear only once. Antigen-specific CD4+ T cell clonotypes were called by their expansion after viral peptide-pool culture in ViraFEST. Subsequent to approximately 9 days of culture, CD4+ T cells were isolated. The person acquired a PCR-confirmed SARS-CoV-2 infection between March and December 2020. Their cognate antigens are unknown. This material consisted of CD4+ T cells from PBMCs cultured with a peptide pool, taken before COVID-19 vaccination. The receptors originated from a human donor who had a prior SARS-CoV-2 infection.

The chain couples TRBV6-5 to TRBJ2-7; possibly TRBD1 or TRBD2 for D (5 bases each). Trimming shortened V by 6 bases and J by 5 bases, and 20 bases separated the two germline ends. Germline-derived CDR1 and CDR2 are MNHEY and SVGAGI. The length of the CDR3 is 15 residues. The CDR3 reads CASSNKPGTDHEQYF. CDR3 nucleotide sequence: TGTGCCAGCAGCAATAAGCCCGGGACGGACCACGAGCAGTACTTC.

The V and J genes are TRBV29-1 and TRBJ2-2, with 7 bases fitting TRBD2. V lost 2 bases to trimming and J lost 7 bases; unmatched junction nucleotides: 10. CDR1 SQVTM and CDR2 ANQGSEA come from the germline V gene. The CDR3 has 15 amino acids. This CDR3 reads CSVESRREKGGELFF. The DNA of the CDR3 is TGCAGCGTTGAAAGCCGGCGGGAGAAGGGCGGGGAGCTGTTTTTT.

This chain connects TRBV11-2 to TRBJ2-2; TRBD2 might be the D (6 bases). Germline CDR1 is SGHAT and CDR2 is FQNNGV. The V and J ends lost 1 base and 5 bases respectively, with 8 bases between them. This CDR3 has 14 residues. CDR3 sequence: CASSLGLATGELFF. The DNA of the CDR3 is TGTGCCAGCAGCTTAGGGCTAGCGACCGGGGAGCTGTTTTTT. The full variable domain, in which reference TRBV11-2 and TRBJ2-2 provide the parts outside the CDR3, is EAGVAQSPRYKIIEKRQSVAFWCNPISGHATLYWYQQILGQGPKLLIQFQNNGVVDDSQLPKDRFSAERLKGVDSTLKIQPAKLEDSAVYLCASSLGLATGELFFGEGSRLTVL.

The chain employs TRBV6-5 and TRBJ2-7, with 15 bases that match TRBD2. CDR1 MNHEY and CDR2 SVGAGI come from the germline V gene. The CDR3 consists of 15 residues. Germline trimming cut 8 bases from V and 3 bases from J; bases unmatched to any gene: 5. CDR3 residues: CASAMGLAGGYEQYF. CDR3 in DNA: TGTGCCAGCGCAATGGGACTAGCGGGGGGCTACGAGCAGTACTTC.

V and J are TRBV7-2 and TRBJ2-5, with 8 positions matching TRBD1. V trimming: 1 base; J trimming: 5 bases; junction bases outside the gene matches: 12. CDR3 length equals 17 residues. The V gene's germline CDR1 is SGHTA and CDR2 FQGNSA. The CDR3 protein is CASSLGRDRGVGETQYF. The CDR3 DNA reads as TGTGCCAGCAGCTTAGGTCGTGACAGGGGAGTCGGGGAGACCCAGTACTTC.

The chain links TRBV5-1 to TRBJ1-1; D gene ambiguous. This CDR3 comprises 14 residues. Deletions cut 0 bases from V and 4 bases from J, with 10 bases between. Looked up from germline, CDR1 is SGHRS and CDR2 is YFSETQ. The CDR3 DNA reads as TGCGCCAGCAGCTTGGATAATGGGGTCACTGAAGCTTTCTTT. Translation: CASSLDNGVTEAFF.

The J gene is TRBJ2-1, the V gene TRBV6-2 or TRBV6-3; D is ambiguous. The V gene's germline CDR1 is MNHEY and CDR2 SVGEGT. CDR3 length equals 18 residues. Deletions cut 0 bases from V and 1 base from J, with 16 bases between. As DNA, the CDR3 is TGTGCCAGCAGTTACTCGAGTATGTGGCTGGGGTCCTACAATGAGCAGTTCTTC. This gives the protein CASSYSSMWLGSYNEQFF.

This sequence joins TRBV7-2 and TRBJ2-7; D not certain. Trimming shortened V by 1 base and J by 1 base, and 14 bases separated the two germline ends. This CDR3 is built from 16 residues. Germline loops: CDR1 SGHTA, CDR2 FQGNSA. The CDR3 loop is CASSLGPPYGSYEQYF. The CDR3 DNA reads TGTGCCAGCAGCTTAGGGCCCCCTTACGGTTCCTACGAGCAGTACTTC. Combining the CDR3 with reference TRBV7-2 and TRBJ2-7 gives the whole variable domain GAGVSQSPSNKVTEKGKDVELRCDPISGHTALYWYRQSLGQGLEFLIYFQGNSAPDKSGLPSDRFSAERTGGSVSTLTIQRTQQEDSAVYLCASSLGPPYGSYEQYFGPGTRLTVT.

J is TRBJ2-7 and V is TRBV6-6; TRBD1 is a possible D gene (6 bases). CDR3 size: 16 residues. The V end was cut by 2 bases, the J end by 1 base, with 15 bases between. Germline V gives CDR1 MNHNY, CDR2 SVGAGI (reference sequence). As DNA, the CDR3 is TGTGCCAGCAGTTACCCGCCGGCAGGGGTATCCTACGAGCAGTACTTC. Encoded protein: CASSYPPAGVSYEQYF.

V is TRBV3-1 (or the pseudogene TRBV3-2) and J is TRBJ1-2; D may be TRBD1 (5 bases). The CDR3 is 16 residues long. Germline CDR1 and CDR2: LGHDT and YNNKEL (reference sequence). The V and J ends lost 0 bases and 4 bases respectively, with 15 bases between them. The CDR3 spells CASSQDPGGNIYGYTF. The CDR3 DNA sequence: TGTGCCAGCAGCCAAGATCCTGGGGGGAATATCTATGGCTACACCTTC.

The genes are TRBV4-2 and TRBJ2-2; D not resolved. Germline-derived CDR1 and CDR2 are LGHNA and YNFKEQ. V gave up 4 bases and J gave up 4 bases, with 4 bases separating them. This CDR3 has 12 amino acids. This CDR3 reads CASSLGTGELFF. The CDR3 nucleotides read TGTGCCAGCAGCCTAGGCACCGGGGAGCTGTTTTTT.

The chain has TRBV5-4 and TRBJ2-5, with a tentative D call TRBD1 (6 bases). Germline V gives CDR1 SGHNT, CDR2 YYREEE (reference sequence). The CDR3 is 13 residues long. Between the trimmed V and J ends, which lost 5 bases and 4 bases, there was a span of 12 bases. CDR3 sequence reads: CASRSQGAETQYF. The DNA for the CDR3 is TGTGCCAGCAGATCACAGGGAGCAGAGACCCAGTACTTC.

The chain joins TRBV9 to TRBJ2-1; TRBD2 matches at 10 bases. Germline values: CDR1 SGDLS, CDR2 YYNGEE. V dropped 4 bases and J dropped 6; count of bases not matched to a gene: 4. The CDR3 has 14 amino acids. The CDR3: CASSTSGTTNEQFF. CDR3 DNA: TGTGCCAGCAGCACTAGCGGGACTACCAATGAGCAGTTCTTC.

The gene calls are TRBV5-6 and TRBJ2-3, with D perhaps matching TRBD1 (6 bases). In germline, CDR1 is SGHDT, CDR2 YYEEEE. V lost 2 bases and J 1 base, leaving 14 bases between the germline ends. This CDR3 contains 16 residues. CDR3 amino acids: CASSFKQGRGTDTQYF. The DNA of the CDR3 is TGTGCCAGCAGCTTTAAACAGGGCAGGGGCACAGATACGCAGTATTTT.

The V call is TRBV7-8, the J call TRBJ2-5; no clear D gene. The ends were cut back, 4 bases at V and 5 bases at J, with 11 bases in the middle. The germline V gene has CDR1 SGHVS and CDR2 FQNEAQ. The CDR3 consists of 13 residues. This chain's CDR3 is CASSSPVGETQYF. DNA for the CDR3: TGTGCCAGCAGCTCGCCGGTCGGGGAGACCCAGTACTTC.

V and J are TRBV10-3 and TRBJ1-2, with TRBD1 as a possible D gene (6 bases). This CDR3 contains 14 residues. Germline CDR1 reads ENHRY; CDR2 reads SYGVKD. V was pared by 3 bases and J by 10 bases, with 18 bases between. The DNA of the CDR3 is TGTGCCATCAGTGATACCGGTTTCGGGGGCCCCTACACCTTC. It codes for CAISDTGFGGPYTF.

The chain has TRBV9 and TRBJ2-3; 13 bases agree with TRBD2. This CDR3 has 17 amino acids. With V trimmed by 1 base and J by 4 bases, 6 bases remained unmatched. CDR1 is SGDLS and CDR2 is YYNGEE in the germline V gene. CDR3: CASSVSGLAGTADTQYF. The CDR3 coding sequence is TGTGCCAGCAGCGTATCGGGACTAGCGGGGACCGCAGATACGCAGTATTTT.

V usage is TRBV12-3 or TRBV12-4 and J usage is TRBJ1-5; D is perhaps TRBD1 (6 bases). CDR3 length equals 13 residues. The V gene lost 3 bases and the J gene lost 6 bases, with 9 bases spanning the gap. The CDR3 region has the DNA TGTGCCAGCAGTTTCCGGGGGGCTCAGCCCCAGCATTTT. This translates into CASSFRGAQPQHF.

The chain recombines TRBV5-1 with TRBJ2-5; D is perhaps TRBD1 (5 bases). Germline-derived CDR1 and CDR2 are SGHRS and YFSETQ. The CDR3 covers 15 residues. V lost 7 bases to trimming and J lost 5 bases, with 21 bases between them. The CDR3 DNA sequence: TGCGCCAGCTGCCGTGCTGGGGCTAGTTTGGAGACCCAGTACTTC. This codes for CASCRAGASLETQYF. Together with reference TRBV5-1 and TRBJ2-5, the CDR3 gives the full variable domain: KAGVTQTPRYLIKTRGQQVTLSCSPISGHRSVSWYQQTPGQGLQFLFEYFSETQRNKGNFPGRFSGRQFSNSRSEMNVSTLELGDSALYLCASCRAGASLETQYFGPGTRLLVL.

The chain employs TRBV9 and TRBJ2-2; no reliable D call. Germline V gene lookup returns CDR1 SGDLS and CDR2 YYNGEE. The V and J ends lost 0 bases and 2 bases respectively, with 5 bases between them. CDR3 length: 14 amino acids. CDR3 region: CASSVVGNTGELFF. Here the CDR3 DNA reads TGTGCCAGCAGCGTAGTAGGAAACACCGGGGAGCTGTTTTTT.

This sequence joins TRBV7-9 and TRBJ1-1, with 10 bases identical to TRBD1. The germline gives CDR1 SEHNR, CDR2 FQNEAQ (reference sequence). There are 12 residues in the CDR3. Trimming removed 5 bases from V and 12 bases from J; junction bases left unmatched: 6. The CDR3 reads CASSNRDRGSFF. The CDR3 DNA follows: TGTGCCAGCAGCAACCGGGACAGGGGATCTTTCTTT. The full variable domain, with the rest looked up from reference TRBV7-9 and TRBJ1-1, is DTGVSQNPRHKITKRGQNVTFRCDPISEHNRLYWYRQTLGQGPEFLTYFQNEAQLEKSRLLSDRFSAERPKGSFSTLEIQRTEQGDSAMYLCASSNRDRGSFFGQGTRLTVV.